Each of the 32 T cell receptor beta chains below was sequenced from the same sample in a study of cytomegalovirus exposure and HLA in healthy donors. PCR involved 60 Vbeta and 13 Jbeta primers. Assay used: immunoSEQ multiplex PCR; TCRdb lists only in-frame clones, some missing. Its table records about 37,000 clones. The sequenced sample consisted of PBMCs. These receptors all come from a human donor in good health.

The CDR3 loop reads CATNPGGVSYEQYF. The CDR3 nucleotides read TGTGCCACAAACCCCGGGGGAGTCTCCTACGAGCAGTACTTC. The chain uses TRBV7-8 and TRBJ2-7; D is possibly TRBD2 (6 bases). The ends were cut back, 10 bases at V and 0 bases at J, with 16 bases in the middle. Per germline, CDR1 SGHVS and CDR2 FQNEAQ. This CDR3 has 14 residues. Together with reference TRBV7-8 and TRBJ2-7, the CDR3 gives the full variable domain: GAGVSQSPRYKVAKRGQDVALRCDPISGHVSLFWYQQALGQGPEFLTYFQNEAQLDKSGLPSDRFFAERPEGSVSTLKIQRTQQEDSAVYLCATNPGGVSYEQYFGPGTRLTVT.

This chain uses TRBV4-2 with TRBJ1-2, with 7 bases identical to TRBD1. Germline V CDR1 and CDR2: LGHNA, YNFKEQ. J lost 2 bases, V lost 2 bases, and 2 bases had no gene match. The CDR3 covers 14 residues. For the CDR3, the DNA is TGTGCCAGCAGCCAAAAGACAGGGAACTATGGCTACACCTTC. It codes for CASSQKTGNYGYTF.

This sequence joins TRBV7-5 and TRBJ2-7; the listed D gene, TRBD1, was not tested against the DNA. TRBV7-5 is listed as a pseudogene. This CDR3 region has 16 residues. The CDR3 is CVRSLAPGQGLGEQYF. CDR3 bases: TGTGTCAGAAGCTTAGCACCGGGACAGGGCCTGGGAGAGCAGTACTTC.

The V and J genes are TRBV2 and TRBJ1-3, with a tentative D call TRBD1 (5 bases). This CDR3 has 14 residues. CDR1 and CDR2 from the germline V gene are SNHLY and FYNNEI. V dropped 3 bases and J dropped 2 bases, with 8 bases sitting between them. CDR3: CASSEARAGNTIYF. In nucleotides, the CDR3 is TGTGCCAGCAGTGAGGCCAGGGCTGGAAACACCATATATTTT.

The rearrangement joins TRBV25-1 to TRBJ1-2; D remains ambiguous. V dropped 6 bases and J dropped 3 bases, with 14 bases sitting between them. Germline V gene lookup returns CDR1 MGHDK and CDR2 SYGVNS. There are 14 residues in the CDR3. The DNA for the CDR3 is TGTGCCAGCAGGGCGGAAGGACTCGACTATGGCTACACCTTC. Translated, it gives CASRAEGLDYGYTF.

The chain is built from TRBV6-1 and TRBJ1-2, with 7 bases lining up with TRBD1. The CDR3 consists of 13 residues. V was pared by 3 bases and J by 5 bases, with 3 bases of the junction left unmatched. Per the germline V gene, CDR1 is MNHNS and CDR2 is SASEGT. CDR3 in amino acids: CASSDAGGYGYTF. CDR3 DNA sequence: TGTGCCAGCAGTGACGCAGGGGGGTATGGCTACACCTTC.

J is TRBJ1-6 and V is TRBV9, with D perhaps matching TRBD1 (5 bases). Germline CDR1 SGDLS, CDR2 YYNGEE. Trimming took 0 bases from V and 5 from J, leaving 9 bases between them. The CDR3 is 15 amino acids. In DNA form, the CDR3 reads TGTGCCAGCAGCGTAGGACAGAAAGATAATTCACCCCTCCACTTT. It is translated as CASSVGQKDNSPLHF.

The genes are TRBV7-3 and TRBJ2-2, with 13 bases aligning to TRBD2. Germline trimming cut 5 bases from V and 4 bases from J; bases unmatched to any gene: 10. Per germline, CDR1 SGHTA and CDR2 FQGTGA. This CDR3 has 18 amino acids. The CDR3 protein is CASSVTSGGPPGTGELFF. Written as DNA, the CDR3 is TGTGCCAGCAGCGTGACTAGCGGGGGGCCCCCCGGCACCGGGGAGCTGTTTTTT.

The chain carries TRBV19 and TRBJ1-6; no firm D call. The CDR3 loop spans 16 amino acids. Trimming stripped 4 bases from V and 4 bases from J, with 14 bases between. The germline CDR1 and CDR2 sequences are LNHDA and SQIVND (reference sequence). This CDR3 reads CASSSIREMYNSPLHF. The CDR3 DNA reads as TGTGCCAGTAGTAGCATTCGGGAAATGTATAATTCACCCCTCCACTTT.

CDR3 nucleotides: TGTGCCAGCAGCCAGCATGGGGGGATGAACACTGAAGCTTTCTTT. The encoded protein is CASSQHGGMNTEAFF. The V call is TRBV11-2, the J call TRBJ1-1, with D perhaps TRBD1 (5 bases). The V end lost 5 bases, the J end lost 0 bases, and 13 bases lay between the germline ends. Germline values: CDR1 SGHAT, CDR2 FQNNGV. The CDR3 is made up of 15 amino acids.

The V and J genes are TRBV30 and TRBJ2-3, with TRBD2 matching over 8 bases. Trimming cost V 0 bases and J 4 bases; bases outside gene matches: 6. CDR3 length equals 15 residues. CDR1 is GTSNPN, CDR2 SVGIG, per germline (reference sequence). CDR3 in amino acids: CAWSVGSGGPDTQYF. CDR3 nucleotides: TGTGCCTGGAGTGTGGGGAGCGGGGGACCAGATACGCAGTATTTT.

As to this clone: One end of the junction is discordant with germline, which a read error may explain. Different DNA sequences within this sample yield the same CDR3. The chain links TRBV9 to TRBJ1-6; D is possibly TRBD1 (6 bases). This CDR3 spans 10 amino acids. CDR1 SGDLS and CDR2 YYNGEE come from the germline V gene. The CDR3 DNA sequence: TGTGCAAGCAGTGGGACATCCCTCCACTTT. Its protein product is CASSGTSLHF.

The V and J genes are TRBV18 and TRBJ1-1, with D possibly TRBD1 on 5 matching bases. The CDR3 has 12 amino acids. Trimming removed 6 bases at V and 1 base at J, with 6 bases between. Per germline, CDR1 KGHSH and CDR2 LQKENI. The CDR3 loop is CASSQGNTEAFF. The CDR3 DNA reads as TGTGCCAGCTCTCAGGGGAACACTGAAGCTTTCTTT.

CDR3 sequence: CASSLGDRGVYEQYF. The CDR3 DNA follows: TGTGCCAGCAGTTTGGGGGACAGGGGTGTCTACGAGCAGTACTTC. This chain connects TRBV28 to TRBJ2-7, with TRBD1 matching over 10 bases. V was pared by 3 bases and J by 3 bases, with 5 bases of the junction left unmatched. This CDR3 region has 15 residues. Germline lookup yields CDR1 MDHEN and CDR2 SYDVKM.

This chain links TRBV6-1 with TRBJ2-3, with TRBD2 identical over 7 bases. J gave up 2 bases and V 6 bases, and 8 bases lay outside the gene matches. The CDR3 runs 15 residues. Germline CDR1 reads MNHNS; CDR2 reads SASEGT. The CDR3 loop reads CASSSSGLNTDTQYF. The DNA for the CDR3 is TGTGCCAGCAGCTCTAGCGGCCTAAACACAGATACGCAGTATTTT.

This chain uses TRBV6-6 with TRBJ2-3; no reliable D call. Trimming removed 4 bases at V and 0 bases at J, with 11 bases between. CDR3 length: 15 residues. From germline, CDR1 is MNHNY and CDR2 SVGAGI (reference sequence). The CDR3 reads CASSLKISSTDTQYF. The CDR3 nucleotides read TGTGCCAGCAGTTTAAAAATTTCTAGCACAGATACGCAGTATTTT.

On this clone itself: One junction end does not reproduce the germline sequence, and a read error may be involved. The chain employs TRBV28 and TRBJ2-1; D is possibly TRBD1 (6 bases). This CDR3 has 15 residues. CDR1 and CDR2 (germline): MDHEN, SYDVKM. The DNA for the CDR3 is TGTGCCAGCAGACCCCGGGACACCTCCGACAATGAGCAGTTCTTC. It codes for CASRPRDTSDNEQFF. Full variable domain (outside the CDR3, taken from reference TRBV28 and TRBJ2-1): DVKVTQSSRYLVKRTGEKVFLECVQDMDHENMFWYRQDPGLGLRLIYFSYDVKMKEKGDIPEGYSVSREKKERFSLILESASTNQTSMYLCASRPRDTSDNEQFFGPGTRLTVL.

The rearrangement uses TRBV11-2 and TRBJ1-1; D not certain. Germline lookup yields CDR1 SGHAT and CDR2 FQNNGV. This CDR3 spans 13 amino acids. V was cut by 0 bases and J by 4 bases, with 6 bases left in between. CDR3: CASSLDESTEAFF. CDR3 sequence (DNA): TGTGCCAGCAGCTTAGATGAGAGCACTGAAGCTTTCTTT.

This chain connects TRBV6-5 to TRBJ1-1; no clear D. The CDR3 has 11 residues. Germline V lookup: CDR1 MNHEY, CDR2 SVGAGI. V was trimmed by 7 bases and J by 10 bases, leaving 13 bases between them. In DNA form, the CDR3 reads TGTGCCAGCAAAGGAGGACCCGTAGCTTTCTTT. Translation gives CASKGGPVAFF.

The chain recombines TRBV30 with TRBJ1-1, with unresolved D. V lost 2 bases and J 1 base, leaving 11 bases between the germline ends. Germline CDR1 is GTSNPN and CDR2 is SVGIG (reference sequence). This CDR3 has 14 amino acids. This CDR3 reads CAWSFPARNTEAFF. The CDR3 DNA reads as TGTGCCTGGAGTTTCCCGGCTAGGAACACTGAAGCTTTCTTT. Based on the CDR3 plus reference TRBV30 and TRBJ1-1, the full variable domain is SQTIHQWPATLVQPVGSPLSLECTVEGTSNPNLYWYRQAAGRGLQLLFYSVGIGQISSEVPQNLSASRPQDRQFILSSKKLLLSDSGFYLCAWSFPARNTEAFFGQGTRLTVV.

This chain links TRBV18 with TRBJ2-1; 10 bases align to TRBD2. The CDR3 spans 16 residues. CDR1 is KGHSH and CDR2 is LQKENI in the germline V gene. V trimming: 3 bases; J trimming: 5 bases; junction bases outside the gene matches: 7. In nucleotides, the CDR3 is TGTGCCAGCTCACCCAGGACTAGCGGATCCGACAATGAGCAGTTCTTC. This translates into CASSPRTSGSDNEQFF. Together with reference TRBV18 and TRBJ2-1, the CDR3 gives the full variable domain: NAGVMQNPRHLVRRRGQEARLRCSPMKGHSHVYWYRQLPEEGLKFMVYLQKENIIDESGMPKERFSAEFPKEGPSILRIQQVVRGDSAAYFCASSPRTSGSDNEQFFGPGTRLTVL.

CDR3 region: CASSFRQGTGYTF. DNA of the CDR3: TGTGCCAGCAGTTTTCGGCAGGGCACGGGCTACACCTTC. This rearrangement joins TRBV28 to TRBJ1-2; D is possibly TRBD1 (5 bases). This CDR3 is 13 amino acids long. CDR1 and CDR2 from the germline V gene are MDHEN and SYDVKM. Trimming removed 3 bases from V and 8 bases from J, with 13 bases in between.

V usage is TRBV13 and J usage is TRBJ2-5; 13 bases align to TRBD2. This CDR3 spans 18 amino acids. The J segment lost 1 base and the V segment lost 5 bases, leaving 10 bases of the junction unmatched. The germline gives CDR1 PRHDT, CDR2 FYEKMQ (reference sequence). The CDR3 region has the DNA TGTGCCAGCAGCCTTCCACACGGGACTAGCGGGACCCAAGAGACCCAGTACTTC. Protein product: CASSLPHGTSGTQETQYF.

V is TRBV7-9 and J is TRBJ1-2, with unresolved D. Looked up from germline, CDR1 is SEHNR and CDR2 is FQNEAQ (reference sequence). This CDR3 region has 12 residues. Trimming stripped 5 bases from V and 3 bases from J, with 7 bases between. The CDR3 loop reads CASSQRDYGYTF. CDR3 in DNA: TGTGCCAGCAGCCAGCGTGACTATGGCTACACCTTC.

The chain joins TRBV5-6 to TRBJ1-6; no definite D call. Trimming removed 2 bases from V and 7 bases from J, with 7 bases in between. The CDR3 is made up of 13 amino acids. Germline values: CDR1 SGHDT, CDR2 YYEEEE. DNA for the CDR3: TGTGCCAGCAGCTTTACGGGAAATTCACCCCTCCACTTT. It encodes CASSFTGNSPLHF.

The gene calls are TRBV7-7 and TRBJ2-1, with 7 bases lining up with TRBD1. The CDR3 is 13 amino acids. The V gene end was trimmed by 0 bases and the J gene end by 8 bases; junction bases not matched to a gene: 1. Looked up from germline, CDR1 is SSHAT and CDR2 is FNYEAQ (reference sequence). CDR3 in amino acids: CASSLAQGDEQFF. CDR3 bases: TGTGCCAGCAGCTTAGCGCAGGGGGATGAGCAGTTCTTC.

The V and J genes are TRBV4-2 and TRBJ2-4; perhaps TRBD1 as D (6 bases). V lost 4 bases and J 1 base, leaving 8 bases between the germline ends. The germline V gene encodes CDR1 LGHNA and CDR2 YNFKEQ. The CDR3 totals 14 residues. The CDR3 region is CASSPDRAKNIQYF. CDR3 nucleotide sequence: TGTGCCAGCAGCCCAGACAGGGCCAAAAACATTCAGTACTTC.

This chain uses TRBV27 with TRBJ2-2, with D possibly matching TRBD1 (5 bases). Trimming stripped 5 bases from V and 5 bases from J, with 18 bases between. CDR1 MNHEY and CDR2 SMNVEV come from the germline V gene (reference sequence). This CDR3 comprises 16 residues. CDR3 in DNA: TGTGCCAGCAGTCCTCTTACGCAGGGTGGGACCGGGGAGCTGTTTTTT. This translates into CASSPLTQGGTGELFF.

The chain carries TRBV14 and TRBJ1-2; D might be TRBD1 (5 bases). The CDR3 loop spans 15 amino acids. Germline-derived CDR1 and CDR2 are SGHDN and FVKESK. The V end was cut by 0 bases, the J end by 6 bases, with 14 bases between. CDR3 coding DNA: TGTGCCAGCAGCCAAGAGTGGGGAGGGGTTCATGGCTACACCTTC. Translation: CASSQEWGGVHGYTF.

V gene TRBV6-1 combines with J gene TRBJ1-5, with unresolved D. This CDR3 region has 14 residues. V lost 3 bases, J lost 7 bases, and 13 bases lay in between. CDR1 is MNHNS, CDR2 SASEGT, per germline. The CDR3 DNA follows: TGTGCCAGCAGTGAGAGGTGGGTTGAACAGCCCCAGCATTTT. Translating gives CASSERWVEQPQHF.

The CDR3 coding sequence is TGTGCCAGCACCCCCCCCCTGGCAGTCTCAGCTTTCTTT. Its protein product is CASTPPLAVSAFF. The chain carries TRBV28 and TRBJ1-1, with D uncertain. With 7 bases removed from V and 10 bases from J, the gap between germline ends came to 19 bases. CDR3 size: 13 residues. The germline CDR1 and CDR2 sequences are MDHEN and SYDVKM.

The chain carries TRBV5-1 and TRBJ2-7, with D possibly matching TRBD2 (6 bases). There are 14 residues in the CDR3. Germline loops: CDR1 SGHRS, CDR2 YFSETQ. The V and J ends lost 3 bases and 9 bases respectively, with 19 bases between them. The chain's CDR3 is CASSSGKGEAGQYF. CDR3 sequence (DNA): TGCGCCAGCAGCTCGGGGAAAGGGGAGGCGGGGCAGTACTTC.